This T cell receptor (beta chain) is from a study of cytomegalovirus exposure and HLA in healthy donors. Overall study context: HLA-typed donors contributed approximately 92 million unique TCRs, which were held in an early data release. Points from the study as a whole: A later analysis linked a missense DCLRE1C variant to TCR beta V- and J-gene trimming. TCR beta sequences reportedly predicted the HLA-A and HLA-B alleles of most subjects accurately. HLA restriction was apparent for most CMV-associated TCR beta chains in a later analysis.

The germline gives CDR1 LGHNA, CDR2 YNFKEQ. V lost 2 bases, J lost 0 bases, and 17 bases stayed unmatched. The CDR3 sequence is 21 residues long. With 60 Vbeta and 13 Jbeta primers, the PCR was carried out. Assay used: immunoSEQ multiplex PCR; TCRdb lists only in-frame clones, some missing. In the table there are some 150,000 clones, 80% of which are singletons. This clone occurred a few times. The antigen is undetermined. V and J are TRBV4-2 and TRBJ2-3; 10 bases match TRBD2. The sequenced material came from PBMCs. This receptor was obtained from a woman in her forties in good health and CMV-seropositive. The CDR3 DNA follows: TGTGCCAGCAGCCAACCTCCCGGGACTAGCGACCTAGAAACTAGCACAGATACGCAGTATTTT. Amino acid sequence: CASSQPPGTSDLETSTDTQYF.